The following is a T cell receptor (beta chain) sequence with its context. Its antigen remains unknown. A linear amplification protocol produced the TCR libraries from around 500 ng of total RNA. Under the authors' procedure: Tens of thousands of TCR alpha transcripts were sequenced from about five healthy donors. TCRdb independently ran MiXCR on the reads; one entry per CDR3 protein. These V and J calls rely on TCRdb rather than the paper's analysis. This repertoire shows around 180,000 distinct CDR3 sequences, 74% found once; its top ten account for approximately 2.5%. The source of the sample is a study of healthy donors' naive CD4 and CD8 T cells. Overall study results and limits: Positive CDR3 charge linked to CD4+ cells, negative to CD8+ cells.

Germline V CDR1 and CDR2: LNHNV, YYDKDF (reference sequence). The CDR3 consists of 16 residues. Trimming took off 1 base at V and 3 bases at J, with 12 bases between the two ends. Naive T cells were sorted: CD4+CD8-CD45RO-CD45RA+ for CD4+, CD8+CD4-CD45RA+CD27bright for CD8+. The sequence was collected from a pool of human donors in good health; the sample pools cells from several healthy donors. The rearrangement uses TRBV15 and TRBJ2-2; D ambiguous. Sequenced material: naive CD4+ and CD8+ T cells sorted from blood, pooled from several donors. The CDR3 DNA reads as TGTGCCACCAGCAGAGGATTGGGTGGTTACACCGGGGAGCTGTTTTTT. Translated, it gives CATSRGLGGYTGELFF.